The source of this T cell receptor beta chain is a study of T cells after yellow fever vaccination. Points from the study as a whole: Clones that expanded after primary vaccination mostly reappeared after the booster (just under 98% CD4, 70% to 90% CD8). Contaminants from the bulk population, in the form of abundant clonotypes, could be found in FACS-sorted repertoires.

In its sample, this clonotype was seen a few times. Antigen: not known. Trimming took 1 base from V and 2 from J; bases not matched to a gene: 8. Germline CDR1 reads LGHNA; CDR2 reads YSLEER. The CDR3 has 17 amino acids. MiXCR, applied by TCRdb to the 5' RACE reads, yields one record per CDR3 protein. This sample has fewer than 450,000 distinct CDR3 sequences; about 4% occur once, and the top ten carry approximately 25%. This sequence joins TRBV4-3 and TRBJ2-5, with 9 bases that match TRBD2. This sequence was found in a man between 18 and 29 years old who received the YFV17D yellow fever vaccine. The sample was PBMCs, taken 5 days after the yellow fever booster vaccination. Written as DNA, the CDR3 is TGCGCCAGCAGCCAAGGTTTGGCTAGCGGGGATCAAGAGACCCAGTACTTC. Protein sequence: CASSQGLASGDQETQYF.